The clone carrying this T cell receptor (beta chain) has more than one count but fewer than ten. This sample is part of a study of blood T cell repertoires in COVID-19. For the study at large: Acute-phase and convalescent COVID-19 samples originated in the United States, Italy and Spain. T cells, B-cell-depleted T cells, or PBMCs supplied cDNA or gDNA.

Authors' data handling: Researchers report that nucleated cell counts were estimated from reference gene primer amplification. The table came from immunoSEQ multiplex PCR; TCRdb's copy has only in-frame clones and leaves some out. The V and J calls and clone size come from that table; D and trimming were worked out from the DNA. The top ten hold 29% of the sample, which has 150,000 or so clones, roughly four fifths seen once. The origin of this receptor is a woman in her sixties with acute or convalescent COVID-19. Sequencing was done on a sample of peripheral blood.

CDR3 protein: CASSYRPGVEQYF. The CDR3, as DNA: TGTGCCAGCAGTTACCGCCCCGGGGTCGAGCAGTACTTC. The chain joins TRBV6-5 to TRBJ2-7, with D possibly being TRBD2 (5 bases). The germline V gene has CDR1 MNHEY and CDR2 SVGAGI. The CDR3 covers 13 residues. V was cut by 2 bases and J by 6 bases, with 11 bases left in between.